This T cell receptor beta chain appears in the sequencing data of a study of OX40 agonist ivuxolimab in advanced cancers. TCRdb's table, derived via immunoSEQ multiplex PCR, lists solely in-frame clones and lacks some. There are 71,000 or so clones in the sample; about 93% occur only once, and 6.2% lies in the top ten. This CDR3 is built from 13 residues. Trimming took off 6 bases at V and 6 bases at J, with 11 bases between the two ends. Germline assignment: CDR1 MNHEY and CDR2 SMNVEV (reference sequence). Enrollment shut out patients with autoimmune disease history or systemic immunosuppression. The TCR originated in an adult with an advanced solid tumor such as melanoma, head and neck, liver or kidney cancer. This sequence joins TRBV27 and TRBJ2-2; a possible D gene is TRBD2 (6 bases). The sample in question was CD4+ or CD8+ T cells sorted from blood, obtained in a trial of the OX40 agonist ivuxolimab. This CDR3 reads CASRPGEAGELFF. Written as DNA, the CDR3 is TGTGCCAGCAGGCCGGGAGAGGCCGGGGAGCTGTTTTTT.